Presented here are 17 T cell receptor beta chains from one specimen sequenced in a study of identical twins. MiXCR, applied by TCRdb to the 5' RACE reads, yields one record per CDR3 protein. The profile shows 1,800,000 or so distinct CDR3 sequences, under 35% of them singletons. Sequencing was carried out using cord blood. Receptors were obtained from a newborn girl in good health.

The chain is built from TRBV5-1 and TRBJ1-2, with 9 bases that match TRBD1. The germline V gene has CDR1 SGHRS and CDR2 YFSETQ. The CDR3 covers 14 residues. The V gene end was trimmed by 2 bases and the J gene end by 6 bases; junction bases not matched to a gene: 5. CDR3 coding DNA: TGCGCCAGCAGCTTCTCGACAGGGGGTGATGGCTACACCTTC. As protein: CASSFSTGGDGYTF.

The chain is built from TRBV4-2 and TRBJ1-1; 9 nucleotides line up with TRBD1. The trim removed 0 bases at V and 0 bases at J, leaving 2 bases unmatched. This CDR3 is 16 amino acids long. Germline CDR1 LGHNA, CDR2 YNFKEQ. The CDR3, as DNA: TGTGCCAGCAGCCAAGAGGGGACAGGGATGAACACTGAAGCTTTCTTT. It is translated as CASSQEGTGMNTEAFF.

The V and J genes are TRBV6-1 and TRBJ1-5, with a possible D match to TRBD1 (5 bases). The ends were cut back, 1 base at V and 6 bases at J, with 19 bases in the middle. CDR1 and CDR2 from the germline V gene are MNHNS and SASEGT. The CDR3 contains 17 residues. For the CDR3, the DNA is TGTGCCAGCAGTGAAGTGCTCGGGACCGATTTAGGTCAGCCCCAGCATTTT. Protein: CASSEVLGTDLGQPQHF.

The chain carries TRBV18 and TRBJ1-4; D is ambiguous. The CDR3 is 13 residues long. The germline V and J ends were trimmed by 1 base and 10 bases, with 10 bases remaining between them. Germline values: CDR1 KGHSH, CDR2 LQKENI. CDR3 bases: TGTGCCAGCTCACCACGGCGCGACGGAAAACTGTTTTTT. Encoded protein: CASSPRRDGKLFF.

Note on this clonotype: At one boundary the junction diverges from the germline segment, which might be a read error. The rearrangement links TRBV29-1 to TRBJ2-3; 8 positions agree with TRBD1. CDR1 SQVTM and CDR2 ANQGSEA come from the germline V gene. The CDR3 sequence is 13 residues long. The CDR3 nucleotides read TGCAGCGTTGGGACAGGGAGGACAGATACGCGGTATTTT. It encodes CSVGTGRTDTRYF.

A few counts support this clonotype. The chain links TRBV7-9 to TRBJ2-1; D is tentatively TRBD1 or TRBD2 (5 bases each). The CDR3 totals 12 residues. Germline V lookup: CDR1 SEHNR, CDR2 FQNEAQ (reference sequence). V gave up 6 bases and J gave up 12 bases, with 15 bases separating them. CDR3 sequence (DNA): TGTGCCAGCAGGTTGGGGGATCTGACGCAGTTCTTC. It encodes CASRLGDLTQFF. Full variable domain (missing parts from reference TRBV7-9 and TRBJ2-1): DTGVSQNPRHKITKRGQNVTFRCDPISEHNRLYWYRQTLGQGPEFLTYFQNEAQLEKSRLLSDRFSAERPKGSFSTLEIQRTEQGDSAMYLCASRLGDLTQFFGPGTRLTVL.

This clonotype was seen more than once but under ten times. The V and J genes are TRBV5-1 and TRBJ2-7; tentative D call: TRBD2 (5 bases). V was trimmed by 4 bases and J by 0 bases, leaving 11 bases between them. The germline V gene has CDR1 SGHRS and CDR2 YFSETQ. This CDR3 has 14 amino acids. CDR3 sequence reads: CASSPFGVSYEQYF. For the CDR3, the DNA is TGCGCCAGCAGCCCCTTCGGGGTCTCCTACGAGCAGTACTTC.

In this sample, this clonotype turned up a few times. The chain links TRBV7-9 to TRBJ2-4, with D tentatively TRBD2 (5 bases). The better agreement between TRBJ2-7 and the DNA end casts doubt on the J call. This CDR3 has 16 residues. Germline V gene data show CDR1 as SEHNR and CDR2 as FQNEAQ (reference sequence). The DNA of the CDR3 is TGTGCCAGCAGCTTCGGGGAACCCACTATGAATTACGAGCAGTACTTC. This encodes CASSFGEPTMNYEQYF.

This clonotype was counted at least ten times. This chain joins TRBV5-1 and TRBJ2-5; D is uncertain. Germline CDR1 is SGHRS and CDR2 is YFSETQ. The germline V and J ends were trimmed by 2 bases and 5 bases, with 4 bases remaining between them. This CDR3 comprises 11 residues. Here the CDR3 DNA reads TGCGCCAGCAGCTTTATGGAGACCCAGTACTTC. Translation: CASSFMETQYF.

The chain has TRBV27 and TRBJ1-6, with D tentatively TRBD1 (5 bases). Germline V lookup: CDR1 MNHEY, CDR2 SMNVEV (reference sequence). This CDR3 has 16 amino acids. V dropped 4 bases and J dropped 7 bases, with 17 bases sitting between them. The CDR3 region is CASSSQPRKGNSPLHF. CDR3 in DNA: TGTGCCAGCAGTTCCCAACCACGTAAGGGGAATTCACCCCTCCACTTT.

The rearrangement links TRBV12-3 or TRBV12-4 to TRBJ2-5; 8 bases agree with TRBD2. The DNA end lines up better with TRBJ2-7; the J call may be wrong. The CDR3 extends over 14 amino acids. The CDR3 coding sequence is TGTGCCAGCAGTTTCCCCGGGAGGGGGAACGAGCAGTACTTC. It encodes CASSFPGRGNEQYF.

The V and J genes are TRBV2 and TRBJ1-5; D not resolved. Germline V gives CDR1 SNHLY, CDR2 FYNNEI. V was shortened by 5 bases and J by 1 base, with 6 bases between the two germline ends. The CDR3 is 13 amino acids. In DNA form, the CDR3 reads TGTGCCAGCAGTAGGCGGAGCAATCAGCCCCAGCATTTT. Translated, it gives CASSRRSNQPQHF. The full variable domain, with the rest looked up from reference TRBV2 and TRBJ1-5, is EPEVTQTPSHQVTQMGQEVILRCVPISNHLYFYWYRQILGQKVEFLVSFYNNEISEKSEIFDDQFSVERPDGSNFTLKIRSTKLEDSAMYFCASSRRSNQPQHFGDGTRLSIL.

Comment on this clonotype: One end of the junction fails to match germline, which may point to a read error. J is TRBJ1-2 and V is TRBV7-2; weak D call: TRBD1 (5 bases). This CDR3 is built from 11 residues. Per the germline V gene, CDR1 is SGHTA and CDR2 is FQGNSA. The CDR3: CAGSLAGGYTF. For the CDR3, the DNA is TGTGCCGGCAGCTTAGCAGGGGGCTACACCTTC.

V gene TRBV4-1 combines with J gene TRBJ2-7, with D hard to call. Trimming took off 1 base at V and 5 bases at J, with 12 bases between the two ends. Per the germline V gene, CDR1 is MGHRA and CDR2 is YSYEKL. The CDR3 is 14 residues long. This chain's CDR3 is CASSQAARSHEQYF. The CDR3 nucleotides read TGCGCCAGCAGCCAAGCGGCCAGATCCCACGAGCAGTACTTC.

The chain is built from TRBV2 and TRBJ2-5; 9 nucleotides align to TRBD2. J gave up 3 bases and V 11 bases, and 10 bases lay outside the gene matches. Per germline, CDR1 SNHLY and CDR2 FYNNEI. The CDR3 covers 14 residues. The CDR3 nucleotides read TGTGCCTTCCGAGCGGGAGGCCCAAAAGAGACCCAGTACTTC. Its protein product is CAFRAGGPKETQYF.

J is TRBJ1-4 and V is TRBV20-1; D ambiguous. This CDR3 has 14 amino acids. Between the trimmed V and J ends, which lost 0 bases and 8 bases, there was a span of 13 bases. Germline-derived CDR1 and CDR2 are DFQATT and SNEGSKA (reference sequence). CDR3 amino acids: CSARDPGRGEKLFF. Here the CDR3 DNA reads TGCAGTGCTAGAGATCCCGGACGGGGAGAAAAACTGTTTTTT.

The J gene is TRBJ2-3, the V gene TRBV10-3; 7 positions agree with TRBD2. The CDR3 is 17 residues long. Unmatched junction bases numbered 13, after V lost 0 bases and J lost 7 bases. Germline V gene lookup returns CDR1 ENHRY and CDR2 SYGVKD. In nucleotides, the CDR3 is TGTGCCATCAGTGAGTCGGAGGCAGGGAGGGCCTTAAATACGCAGTATTTT. Translating gives CAISESEAGRALNTQYF.